This entry is about one T cell receptor (beta chain). Its specificity is not known. This specimen comes from a study of blood T cells in healthy people across ages. V lost 4 bases, J lost 3 bases, and 5 bases stayed unmatched. Germline-derived CDR1 and CDR2 are MNHEY and SVGAGI. The CDR3 is 14 residues long. Study results and caveats: Investigators treated diversity estimates from one million T cells as underestimates.

For the second PCR, which ran for about 7 to 11 cycles, a sample-barcoded 5' primer and a J-beta primer mix were used. TCRdb re-called the 5' RACE reads through MiXCR, storing one row per CDR3 protein. This sample yields 650,000 to 800,000 distinct CDR3 sequences, of which roughly 44% are seen a single time; roughly a fifth belongs to the top ten. The rearrangement links TRBV6-5 to TRBJ2-7; the match to TRBD2 covers 8 bases. The TCR originated in a man in his 60s in good health. Sequencing was carried out using blood. CDR3 sequence (DNA): TGTGCCAGCAGTTCGCCGCTAGCGGGCTACGAGCAGTACTTC. Translation gives CASSSPLAGYEQYF.